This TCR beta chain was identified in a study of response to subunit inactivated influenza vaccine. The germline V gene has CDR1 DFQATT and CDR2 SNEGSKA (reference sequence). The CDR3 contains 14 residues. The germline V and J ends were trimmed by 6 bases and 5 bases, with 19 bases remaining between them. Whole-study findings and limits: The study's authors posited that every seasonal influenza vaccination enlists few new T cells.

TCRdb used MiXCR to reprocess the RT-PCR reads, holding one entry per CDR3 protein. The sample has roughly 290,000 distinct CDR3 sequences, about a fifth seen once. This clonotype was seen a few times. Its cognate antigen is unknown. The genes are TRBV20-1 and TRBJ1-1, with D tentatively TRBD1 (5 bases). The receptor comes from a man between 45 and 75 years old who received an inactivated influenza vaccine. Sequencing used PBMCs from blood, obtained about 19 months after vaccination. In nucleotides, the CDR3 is TGCAGTGCGTGGACCCCTGGGGGAGAGACTGAAGCTTTCTTT. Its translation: CSAWTPGGETEAFF.